The 20 T cell receptor beta chains below were found in one sample sequenced in a study of T-cell reconstitution after alpha-beta-depleted transplantation in children. Unique molecular identifiers were incorporated during preparation of the TCRbeta library. TCRdb recomputed calls from the PCR reads with MiXCR, one row per CDR3 protein. The table includes over 100,000 distinct CDR3 sequences, around a tenth detected once. Material: PBMCs, obtained before TCRalphabeta/CD19-depleted stem cell transplant. Receptor source: a boy aged 2-9 years with acute lymphoblastic leukemia, due to receive a stem cell transplant.

This clonotype was counted only a few times. V is TRBV27 and J is TRBJ2-1, with 7 nucleotides matching TRBD2. The CDR3 runs 14 residues. With 6 bases clipped from V and 5 bases from J, the junction kept 7 bases outside the gene matches. Germline V gives CDR1 MNHEY, CDR2 SMNVEV (reference sequence). CDR3 nucleotide sequence: TGTGCCAGCAGGGGAGCGGGAAGGGACAATGAGCAGTTCTTC. It yields the protein CASRGAGRDNEQFF.

This clonotype was observed a few times. This chain joins TRBV20-1 and TRBJ2-7; 11 bases agree with TRBD2. CDR1 is DFQATT and CDR2 is SNEGSKA in the germline V gene (reference sequence). Unmatched junction bases numbered 3, after V lost 0 bases and J lost 2 bases. This CDR3 is built from 15 residues. The chain's CDR3 is CSARDRLAGPYEQYF. In nucleotides, the CDR3 is TGCAGTGCTAGAGATCGACTAGCGGGACCCTACGAGCAGTACTTC.

This clonotype was counted a few times. CDR3 in amino acids: CASSSRKNPLRDRSYEQYF. In DNA, the CDR3 is TGTGCCAGCAGCTCACGGAAGAACCCTCTACGGGACAGATCCTACGAGCAGTACTTC. This chain links TRBV5-6 with TRBJ2-7, with 7 bases fitting TRBD1. CDR3 length equals 19 residues. Germline trimming cut 3 bases from V and 1 base from J; bases unmatched to any gene: 19. Germline lookup yields CDR1 SGHDT and CDR2 YYEEEE.

This clonotype has a handful of counts. The V call is TRBV29-1, the J call TRBJ1-2; 10 nucleotides line up with TRBD1. The CDR3 contains 11 residues. After removal of 7 bases from V and 8 bases from J, the junction contained 4 bases not matched to a gene. Germline V gene sequence: CDR1 SQVTM, CDR2 ANQGSEA. The CDR3, as DNA: TGCAGCGATGACAGGGGGCGCGGCTACACCTTC. The encoded protein is CSDDRGRGYTF. The full variable domain, its missing parts supplied by reference TRBV29-1 and TRBJ1-2, is SAVISQKPSRDICQRGTSLTIQCQVDSQVTMMFWYRQQPGQSLTLIATANQGSEATYESGFVIDKFPISRPNLTFSTLTVSNMSPEDSSIYLCSDDRGRGYTFGSGTRLTVV.

This clonotype was counted only a few times. The chain carries TRBV28 and TRBJ2-7, with D perhaps given as TRBD1 or TRBD2 (5 bases each). This CDR3 has 15 amino acids. Per the germline V gene, CDR1 is MDHEN and CDR2 is SYDVKM. V was pared by 6 bases and J by 1 base, with 16 bases between. The CDR3 nucleotides are TGTGCCAGCAGACAATCTTGGGACCGGTCCTACGAGCAGTACTTC. Translated: CASRQSWDRSYEQYF.

In this sample, this clonotype is large (0.1 to 1%). This chain's CDR3 is CATSTPSSQETQYF. As DNA, the CDR3 is TGTGCCACCAGCACCCCTAGCAGCCAAGAGACCCAGTACTTC. The chain links TRBV15 to TRBJ2-5; possible D gene TRBD2, 5 bases. V was clipped by 4 bases and J by 1 base, with 10 bases between them. The CDR3 consists of 14 residues. Germline CDR1 is LNHNV and CDR2 is YYDKDF (reference sequence).

This clonotype was seen ten or more times. V gene TRBV5-6 combines with J gene TRBJ2-3, with 8 bases that match TRBD2. V was clipped by 2 bases and J by 0 bases; unmatched bases: 8. This CDR3 is 17 amino acids long. CDR1 SGHDT and CDR2 YYEEEE come from the germline V gene. The CDR3 DNA follows: TGTGCCAGCAGCTTAAGACTTAGCGGGGCTAGCACAGATACGCAGTATTTT. The encoded protein is CASSLRLSGASTDTQYF.

This clonotype was detected many times. This chain links TRBV3-1 with TRBJ1-2; D not resolved. V was pared by 0 bases and J by 3 bases, with 11 bases between. CDR1 and CDR2 from the germline V gene are LGHDT and YNNKEL (reference sequence). This CDR3 is 15 amino acids long. The CDR3 sequence: CASSQDAGLDYGYTF. CDR3 DNA sequence: TGTGCCAGCAGCCAAGATGCAGGCCTTGACTATGGCTACACCTTC.

This clonotype turned up a few times. The genes are TRBV12-3 or TRBV12-4 and TRBJ2-7; 12 nucleotides match TRBD2. The CDR3 runs 16 residues. J lost 7 bases, V lost 3 bases, and 10 bases had no gene match. The CDR3 region has the DNA TGTGCCAGCAGTTTCGGGACTAGCGGGCGCGCTAAAGAGCAGTACTTC. It encodes CASSFGTSGRAKEQYF.

The V and J genes are TRBV6-5 and TRBJ2-3; TRBD1 might be the D (6 bases). CDR1 and CDR2 (germline): MNHEY, SVGAGI. Trimming cost V 7 bases and J 4 bases, with 15 bases left between them. The CDR3 covers 14 residues. The CDR3 spells CASKLTGQSDTQYF. CDR3 DNA sequence: TGTGCCAGCAAGTTGACAGGACAGTCAGATACGCAGTATTTT.

This clonotype was detected many times. This chain connects TRBV6-5 to TRBJ1-1; tentatively, D is TRBD1 (5 bases). This CDR3 has 14 amino acids. Trimming shortened V by 6 bases and J by 6 bases, and 17 bases separated the two germline ends. Germline V gene lookup returns CDR1 MNHEY and CDR2 SVGAGI. CDR3 DNA: TGTGCCAGCAGCCCCGGGGGAAGGGGCCCTGAAGCTTTCTTT. Its translation is CASSPGGRGPEAFF.

The chain couples TRBV6-1 to TRBJ2-3; the match to TRBD1 covers 7 bases. J gave up 0 bases and V 9 bases, and 3 bases lay outside the gene matches. CDR3 length: 13 residues. Germline V CDR1 and CDR2: MNHNS, SASEGT. CDR3 nucleotides: TGTGCCAGTAGGGACAGAAGCACAGATACGCAGTATTTT. It is translated as CASRDRSTDTQYF.

This chain connects TRBV7-8 to TRBJ1-3; the D is unclear. V gave up 1 base and J gave up 0 bases, with 10 bases separating them. Per germline, CDR1 SGHVS and CDR2 FQNEAQ. This CDR3 region has 16 residues. CDR3 loop: CASSLVGQRSGNTIYF. In DNA form, the CDR3 reads TGTGCCAGCAGCTTAGTTGGGCAACGCTCTGGAAACACCATATATTTT.

The rearrangement uses TRBV6-1 and TRBJ2-7; no clear D. The CDR3 is made up of 14 amino acids. V gave up 4 bases and J gave up 0 bases, with 10 bases separating them. CDR1 is MNHNS and CDR2 is SASEGT in the germline V gene. In nucleotides, the CDR3 is TGTGCCAGCAGTGGCGGTTGGAGCTCCTACGAGCAGTACTTC. Translated, it gives CASSGGWSSYEQYF.

Only a few counts were recorded for this clonotype. The chain employs TRBV24-1 and TRBJ2-3, with a possible D match to TRBD1 (6 bases). Trimming removed 7 bases at V and 10 bases at J, with 14 bases between. This CDR3 spans 12 amino acids. The germline V gene encodes CDR1 KGHDR and CDR2 SFDVKD. CDR3 in DNA: TGTGCCACCAGCCTACAGGGTCCCGCGCAGTATTTT. Translating it yields CATSLQGPAQYF.

The chain combines TRBV4-1 with TRBJ2-2; 10 bases fit TRBD2. CDR3 length: 17 amino acids. The V and J ends lost 4 bases and 2 bases, in that order; junction bases with no gene match: 7. Germline loops: CDR1 MGHRA, CDR2 YSYEKL. CDR3: CASSPSSGSGNTGELFF. DNA of the CDR3: TGCGCCAGCAGCCCTTCTAGCGGGAGTGGCAACACCGGGGAGCTGTTTTTT.

This clonotype was detected only a few times. V gene TRBV30 combines with J gene TRBJ2-2, with D unclear. Germline V CDR1 and CDR2: GTSNPN, SVGIG (reference sequence). CDR3 size: 11 residues. The CDR3 region is CALPGPGELFF. CDR3 sequence (DNA): TGTGCTCTACCAGGCCCCGGGGAGCTGTTTTTT.

This clonotype was seen repeatedly, ten times or more. V and J are TRBV7-8 and TRBJ2-3; 7 bases line up with TRBD2. Germline V CDR1 and CDR2: SGHVS, FQNEAQ. The length of the CDR3 is 15 residues. The ends lost 0 bases at V and 5 bases at J; junction bases unmatched: 5. The chain's CDR3 is CASSLASGGVDTQYF. DNA for the CDR3: TGTGCCAGCAGCTTAGCGTCGGGAGGTGTAGATACGCAGTATTTT.

This chain links TRBV20-1 with TRBJ1-2; the D gene is possibly TRBD1 (6 bases). The CDR3 is 14 residues long. From germline, CDR1 is DFQATT and CDR2 SNEGSKA (reference sequence). The ends were cut back, 3 bases at V and 4 bases at J, with 15 bases in the middle. CDR3 DNA sequence: TGCAGTGCTAGTTGGCCCCTGACAGGCTATGGCTACACCTTC. The encoded protein is CSASWPLTGYGYTF.

V gene TRBV7-2 combines with J gene TRBJ2-7; D is possibly TRBD1 or TRBD2 (5 bases each). This CDR3 has 14 amino acids. CDR1 is SGHTA, CDR2 FQGNSA, per germline. Deletions cut 5 bases from V and 4 bases from J, with 15 bases between. This chain's CDR3 is CASSPGTSEYEQYF. The CDR3 DNA follows: TGTGCCAGCAGCCCCGGGACCTCTGAATACGAGCAGTACTTC.